Sequencing of this TCR beta chain was carried out in a study of T cell changes during pregnancy in multiple sclerosis. Germline assignment: CDR1 MNHNY and CDR2 SVGAGI (reference sequence). V was pared by 2 bases and J by 6 bases, with 13 bases between. There are 15 residues in the CDR3. TCRdb keeps only in-frame clones here, not all; method: immunoSEQ multiplex PCR. The repertoire holds 60,000 to 75,000 clones, with just over 90% as singletons. The source was peripheral blood, collected after pregnancy. V and J are TRBV6-6 and TRBJ2-2; tentative D call: TRBD1 (6 bases). This clonotype was obtained from a female donor with multiple sclerosis, enrolled in a pregnancy study. The CDR3 reads CASSYGQKRAGELFF. The CDR3 bases are TGTGCCAGCAGTTACGGACAGAAACGGGCCGGGGAGCTGTTTTTT.